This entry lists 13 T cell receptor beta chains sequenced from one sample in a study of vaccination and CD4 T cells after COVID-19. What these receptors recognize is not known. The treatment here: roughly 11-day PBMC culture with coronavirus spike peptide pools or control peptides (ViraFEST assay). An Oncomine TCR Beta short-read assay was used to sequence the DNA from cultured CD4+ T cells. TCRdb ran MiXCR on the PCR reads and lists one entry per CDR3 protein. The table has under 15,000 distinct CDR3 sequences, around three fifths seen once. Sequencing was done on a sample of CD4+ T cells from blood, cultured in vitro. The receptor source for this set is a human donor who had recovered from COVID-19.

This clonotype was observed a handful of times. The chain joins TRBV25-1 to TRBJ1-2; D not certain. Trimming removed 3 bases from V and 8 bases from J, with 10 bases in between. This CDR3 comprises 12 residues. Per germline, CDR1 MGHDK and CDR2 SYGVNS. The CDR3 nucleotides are TGTGCCAGCAGTGATCCAGTTGCAGGCTACACCTTC. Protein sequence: CASSDPVAGYTF.

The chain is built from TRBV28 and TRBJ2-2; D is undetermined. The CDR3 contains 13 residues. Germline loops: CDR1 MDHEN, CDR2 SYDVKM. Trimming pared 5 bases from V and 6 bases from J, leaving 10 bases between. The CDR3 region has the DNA TGTGCCAGCAGTCTAGATTCGGCCGGGGAGCTGTTTTTT. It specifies CASSLDSAGELFF.

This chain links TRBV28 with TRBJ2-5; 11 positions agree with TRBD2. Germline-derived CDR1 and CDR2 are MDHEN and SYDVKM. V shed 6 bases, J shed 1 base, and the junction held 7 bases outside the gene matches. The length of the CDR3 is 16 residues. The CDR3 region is CASRLGLAGLQETQYF. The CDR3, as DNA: TGTGCCAGCAGACTTGGACTAGCGGGCCTCCAAGAGACCCAGTACTTC.

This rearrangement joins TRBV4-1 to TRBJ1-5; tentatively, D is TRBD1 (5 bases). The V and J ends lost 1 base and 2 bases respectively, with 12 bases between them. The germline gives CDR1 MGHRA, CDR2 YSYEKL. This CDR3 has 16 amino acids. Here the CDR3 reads CASSQVSLGGNQPQHF. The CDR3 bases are TGCGCCAGCAGCCAAGTTTCCCTGGGGGGCAATCAGCCCCAGCATTTT.

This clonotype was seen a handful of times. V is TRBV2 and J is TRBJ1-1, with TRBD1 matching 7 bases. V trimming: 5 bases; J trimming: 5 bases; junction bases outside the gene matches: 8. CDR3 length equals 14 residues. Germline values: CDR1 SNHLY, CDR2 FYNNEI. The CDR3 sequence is CASSRQGVWTEAFF. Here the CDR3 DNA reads TGTGCCAGCAGTAGACAGGGTGTCTGGACTGAAGCTTTCTTT.

The CDR3 DNA sequence: TGTGCCAGTAGTATCCCTAGCGGGAGAGGAAGGGAGACCCAGTACTTC. Protein product: CASSIPSGRGRETQYF. This chain uses TRBV19 with TRBJ2-5; the match to TRBD2 covers 10 bases. The CDR3 runs to 16 residues. J lost 5 bases, V lost 3 bases, and 9 bases had no gene match. The V gene's germline CDR1 is LNHDA and CDR2 SQIVND (reference sequence). Using reference TRBV19 and TRBJ2-5 for the parts outside the CDR3, the full variable domain is DGGITQSPKYLFRKEGQNVTLSCEQNLNHDAMYWYRQDPGQGLRLIYYSQIVNDFQKGDIAEGYSVSREKKESFPLTVTSAQKNPTAFYLCASSIPSGRGRETQYFGPGTRLLVL.

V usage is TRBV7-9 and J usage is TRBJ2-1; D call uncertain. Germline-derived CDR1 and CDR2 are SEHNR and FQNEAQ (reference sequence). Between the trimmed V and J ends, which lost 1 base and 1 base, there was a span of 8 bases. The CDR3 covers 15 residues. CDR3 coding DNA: TGTGCCAGCAGCTTAGGCCAGTTATCCTACAATGAGCAGTTCTTC. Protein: CASSLGQLSYNEQFF.

This CDR3 is CASSTQQAPNYGYTF. The DNA for the CDR3 is TGCGCCAGCAGCACCCAACAGGCCCCTAACTATGGCTACACCTTC. The rearrangement uses TRBV5-1 and TRBJ1-2; a possible D gene is TRBD1 (5 bases). This CDR3 has 15 residues. The V end lost 4 bases, the J end lost 0 bases, and 13 bases lay between the germline ends. Germline lookup yields CDR1 SGHRS and CDR2 YFSETQ.

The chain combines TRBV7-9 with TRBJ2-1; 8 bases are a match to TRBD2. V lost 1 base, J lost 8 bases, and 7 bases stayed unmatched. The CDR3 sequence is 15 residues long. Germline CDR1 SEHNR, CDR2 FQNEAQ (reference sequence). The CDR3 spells CASSLVAGSWDEQFF. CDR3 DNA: TGTGCCAGCAGCTTAGTAGCGGGAAGCTGGGATGAGCAGTTCTTC.

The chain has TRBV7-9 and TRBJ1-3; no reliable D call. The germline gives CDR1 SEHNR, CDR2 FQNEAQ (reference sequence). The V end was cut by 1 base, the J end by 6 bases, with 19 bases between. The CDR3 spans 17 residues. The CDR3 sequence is CASSLVGTVDRVNTIYF. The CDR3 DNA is TGTGCCAGCAGCTTAGTCGGCACCGTAGACCGGGTAAACACCATATATTTT.

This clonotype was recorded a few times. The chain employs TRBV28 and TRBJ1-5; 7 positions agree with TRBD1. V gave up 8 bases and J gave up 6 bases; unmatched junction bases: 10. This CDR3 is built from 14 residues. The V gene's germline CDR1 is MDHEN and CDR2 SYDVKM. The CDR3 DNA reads TGTGCCAGCTGGGGCGACAGGGCCGGTCAGCCCCAGCATTTT. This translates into CASWGDRAGQPQHF.

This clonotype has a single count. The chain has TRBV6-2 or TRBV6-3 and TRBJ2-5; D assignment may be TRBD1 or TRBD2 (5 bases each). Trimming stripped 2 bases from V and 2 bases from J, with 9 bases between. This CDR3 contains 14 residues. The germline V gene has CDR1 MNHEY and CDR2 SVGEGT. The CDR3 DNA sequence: TGTGCCAGCAGTTACCTGAGGGGACAAGAGACCCAGTACTTC. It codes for CASSYLRGQETQYF.

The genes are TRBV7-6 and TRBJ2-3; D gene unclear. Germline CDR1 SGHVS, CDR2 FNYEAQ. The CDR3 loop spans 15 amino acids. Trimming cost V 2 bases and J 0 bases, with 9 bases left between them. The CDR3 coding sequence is TGTGCCAGCAGCTTATTTCGTCAGAGCACAGATACGCAGTATTTT. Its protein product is CASSLFRQSTDTQYF.